This TCR beta chain was sequenced during a study of OX40 agonist ivuxolimab in advanced cancers. The study's findings and limits: Dose levels from 0.1 to 3.0 mg/kg saw CD4+ and CD8+ blood T cells expand clonally by week 6. Mean expanded clone counts were higher in CD8+ than CD4+ T cells.

In regard to this clone: What it recognizes is unknown.

Libraries were prepared by immunoSEQ multiplex PCR; TCRdb keeps only in-frame clonotypes and omits some of them. The profile covers about 62,000 clones, with 88% appearing a single time and approximately 5.4% taken by the ten largest. Germline CDR1 SGHRS, CDR2 YFSETQ. The V gene lost 4 bases and the J gene lost 0 bases, with 16 bases spanning the gap. This CDR3 is built from 16 residues. Samples were taken at baseline and on day 1 of cycles 4 and 7. This receptor was taken from an adult with an advanced solid tumor such as melanoma, head and neck, liver or kidney cancer. The rearrangement uses TRBV5-1 and TRBJ1-1, with D maybe TRBD1 (6 bases). Sequences were derived from CD4+ or CD8+ T cells sorted from blood, sampled in a trial of the OX40 agonist ivuxolimab. The CDR3 bases are TGCGCCAGCAGCCTCCACAGGGACCCTATGAACACTGAAGCTTTCTTT. Translation gives CASSLHRDPMNTEAFF. The full variable domain, in which reference TRBV5-1 and TRBJ1-1 provide the parts outside the CDR3, is KAGVTQTPRYLIKTRGQQVTLSCSPISGHRSVSWYQQTPGQGLQFLFEYFSETQRNKGNFPGRFSGRQFSNSRSEMNVSTLELGDSALYLCASSLHRDPMNTEAFFGQGTRLTVV.